The rows below give T cell receptor beta chains drawn from one sample of a study of blood T cells in healthy people across ages. TCRdb called the 5' RACE reads again in MiXCR, with one record for every CDR3 protein. Here the sample spans over 1,500,000 distinct CDR3 sequences, 35% to 50% being singletons. Sequences were obtained from blood. These TCRs come from a human donor in good health. Each CDR3 is given with its conserved first and last residue. A D gene is named only where the DNA matches it firmly. Not all rows give a size; the values are once, few, many and, for expanded clones, a class.

>.|TRBJ1-4|TRBD1|TRBV9
CASSVGDRGSEKLFF
TGTGCCAGCAGCGTAGGGGACAGGGGAAGTGAAAAACTGTTTTTT
>.|TRBJ2-1|.|TRBV14
CASSQGPRGFNYNEQFF
TGTGCCAGCAGCCAAGGCCCTCGGGGGTTCAATTACAATGAGCAGTTCTTC
>.|TRBJ1-2|.|TRBV11-2
CASSLFQAYQNDGYTF
TGTGCCAGCAGCTTATTCCAGGCCTATCAAAATGATGGCTACACCTTC
>.|TRBJ2-7|.|TRBV24-1
CATSETTTGRNEQYF
TGTGCCACCAGTGAGACAACTACAGGGAGAAACGAGCAGTACTTC
>few|TRBJ1-2|.|TRBV20-1
CSARDGRTLDGGYTF
TGCAGTGCTAGAGATGGGAGGACTTTGGACGGTGGCTACACCTTC
>.|TRBJ2-1|.|TRBV6-2/TRBV6-3
CASSQTHEEQFF
TGTGCCAGCAGTCAAACCCATGAAGAGCAGTTCTTC
>.|TRBJ2-1|TRBD1|TRBV6-2/TRBV6-3
CASSTGTGGVEQFF
TGTGCCAGCAGCACCGGGACAGGGGGCGTTGAGCAGTTCTTC
>.|TRBJ2-7|.|TRBV28
CASGLAGRGTYEQYF
TGTGCCAGCGGTTTAGCGGGCAGGGGGACCTACGAGCAGTACTTC
>.|TRBJ2-5|.|TRBV6-2/TRBV6-3
CASSYHVEQYF
TGTGCCAGCAGTTACCACGTGGAGCAGTACTTC
>few|TRBJ2-5|.|TRBV28
CAGSPTGGALEKQYF
TGTGCCGGCAGTCCCACGGGGGGCGCCTTGGAAAAGCAGTACTTC
>.|TRBJ1-5|.|TRBV28
CASSWHRDGEQPQHF
TGTGCCAGCAGTTGGCACAGGGATGGGGAACAGCCCCAGCATTTT
>.|TRBJ1-3|TRBD1|TRBV29-1
CSAGQGSGNTIYF
TGCAGCGCCGGACAGGGGTCTGGAAACACCATATATTTT
>.|TRBJ2-1|.|TRBV7-3
CASSLIPTEDNNEQFF
TGTGCCAGCAGCTTAATCCCCACGGAAGATAACAATGAGCAGTTCTTC
>.|TRBJ1-5|.|TRBV7-8
CASAGRKKDQPQHF
TGTGCCAGCGCAGGTCGCAAGAAGGATCAGCCCCAGCATTTT
>.|TRBJ2-4|TRBD2|TRBV6-5
CASSYHVGSGGFNEQYF
TGTGCCAGCAGTTACCACGTCGGGAGCGGGGGGTTCAATGAGCAGTACTTC
>.|TRBJ2-3|.|TRBV20-1
CSASRNLVDTQYF
TGCAGTGCTAGCCGCAATCTGGTAGATACGCAGTATTTT
>.|TRBJ1-2|TRBD1|TRBV3-1
CASSQVRTGGVGYTF
TGTGCCAGCAGCCAAGTGCGGACAGGGGGCGTCGGCTACACCTTC
>.|TRBJ2-4|TRBD2|TRBV11-2
CASAGEAKNIQYF
TGTGCCAGCGCGGGAGAAGCCAAAAACATTCAGTACTTC
>.|TRBJ1-5|.|TRBV4-3
CASSQDGGAQHF
TGCGCCAGCAGCCAAGATGGAGGGGCTCAGCATTTT
>.|TRBJ2-1|.|TRBV25-1
CASSVRQDYNEQFF
TGTGCCAGCAGTGTTCGACAGGATTACAATGAGCAGTTCTTC
>.|TRBJ1-1|.|TRBV28
CASSLGGFHTEAFF
TGTGCCAGCAGTCTAGGAGGATTCCACACTGAAGCTTTCTTT
>.|TRBJ2-3|.|TRBV5-6
CASSLSGRDTTDTQYF
TGTGCCAGCAGCTTGAGCGGAAGGGACACCACAGATACGCAGTATTTT
>.|TRBJ2-2|.|TRBV7-3
CASSPYLGAGELFF
TGTGCCAGCAGCCCCTACCTGGGCGCCGGGGAGCTGTTTTTT
>.|TRBJ2-1|.|TRBV9
CASSGKGGGHNEQFF
TGTGCCAGCAGCGGAAAGGGTGGTGGGCACAATGAGCAGTTCTTC
>.|TRBJ2-7|TRBD1|TRBV6-6
CASSYPGTGAYEQYF
TGTGCCAGCAGTTACCCCGGGACAGGCGCCTACGAGCAGTACTTC
>few|TRBJ2-7|.|TRBV6-2/TRBV6-3
CASSYSGMGQYF
TGTGCCAGCAGTTACTCCGGGATGGGGCAGTACTTC
>few|TRBJ2-7|TRBD2|TRBV29-1
CSVDGLAGVFSYNEQYF
TGCAGCGTTGATGGCCTAGCGGGGGTTTTCTCCTACAATGAGCAGTACTTC
>few|TRBJ2-7|TRBD2|TRBV4-2
CASSGRLAGSSYEQYF
TGTGCCAGCAGCGGGCGTCTAGCGGGTAGCTCCTACGAGCAGTACTTC
>.|TRBJ2-3|.|TRBV4-2
CASSPKQDSSTDTQYF
TGTGCCAGCAGCCCGAAACAGGATTCTAGCACAGATACGCAGTATTTT
>few|TRBJ1-2|TRBD1|TRBV6-1
CASSEALGTAGYGYTF
TGTGCCAGCAGTGAAGCTCTCGGGACAGCCGGATATGGCTACACCTTC
>.|TRBJ2-1|.|TRBV7-2
CASSLVGTVWSEQFF
TGTGCCAGCAGCTTAGTGGGGACGGTTTGGAGTGAGCAGTTCTTC
>few|TRBJ2-3|TRBD1|TRBV24-1
CATSDPRTGATDTQYF
TGTGCCACCAGTGACCCTCGGACAGGGGCGACAGATACGCAGTATTTT
>.|TRBJ2-7|.|TRBV7-2
CASSFSQATYEQYF
TGTGCCAGCAGCTTTTCACAGGCCACCTACGAGCAGTACTTC
>.|TRBJ1-6|.|TRBV7-2
CASSPVDYNSPLHF
TGTGCCAGCAGCCCCGTGGACTATAATTCACCCCTCCACTTT
>.|TRBJ2-2|.|TRBV12-3/TRBV12-4
CASTLTRSTGELFF
TGTGCCAGCACGCTCACTAGGTCCACCGGGGAGCTGTTTTTT
>.|TRBJ1-1|.|TRBV20-1
CSASRSSVNTEAFF
TGCAGTGCTAGCAGATCTAGCGTAAACACTGAAGCTTTCTTT
>.|TRBJ2-7|.|TRBV6-6
CASSKGRGWDEQYF
TGTGCCAGCAGTAAAGGACGGGGCTGGGACGAGCAGTACTTC
>.|TRBJ2-4|.|TRBV2
CASSYQDSRVVQYF
TGTGCCAGCAGTTATCAGGATTCGCGAGTTGTGCAGTACTTC
>.|TRBJ2-7|.|TRBV2
CASRDGGTYEQYF
TGTGCCAGCAGGGACGGAGGAACCTACGAGCAGTACTTC
>.|TRBJ1-5|.|TRBV4-1
CASSQAGQLNQPQHF
TGCGCCAGCAGCCAAGCTGGACAGCTCAATCAGCCCCAGCATTTT
>.|TRBJ2-5|TRBD1|TRBV4-1
CASNQEQPGTEEETQYF
TGCGCCAGCAACCAAGAGCAGCCCGGGACAGAGGAAGAGACCCAGTACTTC
>few|TRBJ2-7|.|TRBV2
CASSVTVGEQYF
TGTGCCAGCAGTGTGACAGTTGGCGAGCAGTACTTC
>many|TRBJ2-7|.|TRBV6-6
CASSYEAFYEQYF
TGTGCCAGCAGTTATGAGGCTTTCTACGAGCAGTACTTC
>.|TRBJ2-1|TRBD2|TRBV20-1
CSARTSGGRPNEQFF
TGCAGTGCTAGGACTAGCGGGGGCCGACCCAATGAGCAGTTCTTC
>few|TRBJ1-2|TRBD1|TRBV28
CASSSRTGLPNYGYTF
TGTGCCAGCAGTTCCCGGACAGGGCTACCTAACTATGGCTACACCTTC
>few|TRBJ2-4|TRBD1|TRBV11-2
CASRPGQGGPLAKNIQYF
TGTGCCAGCAGACCGGGACAGGGGGGCCCATTAGCCAAAAACATTCAGTACTTC